This T cell receptor beta chain was sequenced during a study of blood T cell repertoires in COVID-19. This CDR3 contains 17 residues. Germline V gene lookup returns CDR1 SGDLS and CDR2 YYNGEE. J gave up 6 bases and V 4 bases, and 16 bases lay outside the gene matches. Sequencing was performed with immunoSEQ multiplex PCR; in TCRdb, only in-frame clones are kept and a portion is missing. The profile covers about 210,000 clones, with 80% appearing a single time and approximately 6.6% taken by the ten largest. Sequences were obtained from peripheral blood. This receptor was obtained from a woman in her seventies with acute or convalescent COVID-19. The chain combines TRBV9 with TRBJ2-1; TRBD2 matches at 7 bases. The CDR3 region is CASSPPPSGPSGNEQFF. CDR3 in DNA: TGTGCCAGCAGCCCACCTCCTAGCGGCCCCTCGGGCAATGAGCAGTTCTTC. Complete variable domain (other parts from reference TRBV9 and TRBJ2-1): DSGVTQTPKHLITATGQRVTLRCSPRSGDLSVYWYQQSLDQGLQFLIQYYNGEERAKGNILERFSAQQFPDLHSELNLSSLELGDSALYFCASSPPPSGPSGNEQFFGPGTRLTVL.